A single T cell receptor (beta chain) is shown here with its context. Antigen: not known. These data come from a study of T-cell reconstitution after alpha-beta-depleted transplantation in children. Notes on the study in general: Fresh T-cell production supplied most of the T-cell counts and diversity seen one year after transplant. Alpha-beta T cells present about two months after transplant were reported to originate from several hundred expanded graft clones. The origin of high day-60 TCRbeta diversity in some patients lay in surviving recipient T cells and thymic progenitors.

Unique molecular identifiers tagged the TCRbeta library. Each CDR3 protein is one row after TCRdb ran MiXCR on the PCR reads. The table has some 600,000 distinct CDR3 sequences, 10% to 15% seen once. Germline CDR1 DFQATT, CDR2 SNEGSKA (reference sequence). V was pared by 0 bases and J by 2 bases, with 13 bases between. This CDR3 is 15 amino acids long. The clonotype originates from a male patient younger than 18 who had a stem cell transplant for acute myeloid leukemia, so the T cells may come from the graft donor. The starting material was PBMCs, mostly from graft donor cells, obtained 360 days after TCRalphabeta/CD19-depleted stem cell transplant. The chain combines TRBV20-1 with TRBJ2-5, with D possibly TRBD2 on 5 matching bases. As DNA, the CDR3 is TGCAGTGCTAGAGATCCTTGGACTTCTCAAGAGACCCAGTACTTC. Amino acid sequence: CSARDPWTSQETQYF.